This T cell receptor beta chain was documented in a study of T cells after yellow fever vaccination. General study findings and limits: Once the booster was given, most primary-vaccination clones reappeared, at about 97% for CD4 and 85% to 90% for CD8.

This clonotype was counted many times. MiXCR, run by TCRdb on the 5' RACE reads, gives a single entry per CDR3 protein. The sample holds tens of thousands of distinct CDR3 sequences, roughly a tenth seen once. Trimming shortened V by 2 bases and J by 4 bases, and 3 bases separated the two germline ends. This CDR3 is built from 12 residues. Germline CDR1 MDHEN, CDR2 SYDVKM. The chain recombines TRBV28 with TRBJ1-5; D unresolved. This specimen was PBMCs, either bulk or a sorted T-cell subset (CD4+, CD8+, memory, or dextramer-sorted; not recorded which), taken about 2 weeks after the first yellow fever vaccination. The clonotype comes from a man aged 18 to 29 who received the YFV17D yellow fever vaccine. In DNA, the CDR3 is TGTGCCAGCAGTTTAGTTAATCAGCCCCAGCATTTT. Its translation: CASSLVNQPQHF.